The 26 T cell receptor beta chains below all came from one sample that was sequenced in a study of long-term antiretroviral therapy in people with HIV. The authors ran the immunoSEQ assay, v3.0, at survey level. Assay: immunoSEQ multiplex PCR; the TCRdb copy retains only in-frame clones and omits some. The table shows more than 20,000 clones, with about 80% occurring only once. The sequencing used unsorted PBMCs, collected 0.3 years after starting antiretroviral therapy. Receptors were obtained from a man between 50 and 59 years old with HIV.

The chain couples TRBV27 to TRBJ1-1, with D unresolved. The CDR3 is 20 amino acids. Germline V gene sequence: CDR1 MNHEY, CDR2 SMNVEV (reference sequence). V lost 0 bases and J 0 bases, leaving 23 bases between the germline ends. The DNA of the CDR3 is TGTGCCAGCAGTTTATCAATTCCCTTTTTTTCCCGAGGCATGAACACTGAAGCTTTCTTT. This codes for CASSLSIPFFSRGMNTEAFF.

The genes are TRBV10-3 and TRBJ2-7; D call uncertain. The length of the CDR3 is 14 residues. Germline values: CDR1 ENHRY, CDR2 SYGVKD. Trimming shortened V by 3 bases and J by 4 bases, and 13 bases separated the two germline ends. The CDR3: CAISDLTDSYEQYF. In nucleotides, the CDR3 is TGTGCCATCAGTGATCTTACAGATAGTTACGAGCAGTACTTC.

The rearrangement joins TRBV27 to TRBJ2-3; 8 bases align to TRBD2. The V segment lost 7 bases and the J segment 4 bases; nucleotides outside the gene matches: 13. Germline CDR1 and CDR2: MNHEY and SMNVEV (reference sequence). The CDR3 is made up of 16 amino acids. CDR3: CASKGLSGSAADTQYF. The CDR3 DNA is TGTGCCAGCAAGGGGCTCAGCGGGAGTGCCGCAGATACGCAGTATTTT.

V usage is TRBV7-2 and J usage is TRBJ2-7; 8 bases fit TRBD1. The CDR3 contains 15 residues. Germline V lookup: CDR1 SGHTA, CDR2 FQGNSA. V shed 5 bases, J shed 4 bases, and the junction held 10 bases outside the gene matches. CDR3 residues: CASSAVAGGLYEQYF. DNA for the CDR3: TGTGCCAGCAGCGCCGTGGCAGGGGGCCTATACGAGCAGTACTTC. The entire variable domain, with the rest obtained from reference TRBV7-2 and TRBJ2-7, is as follows: GAGVSQSPSNKVTEKGKDVELRCDPISGHTALYWYRQSLGQGLEFLIYFQGNSAPDKSGLPSDRFSAERTGGSVSTLTIQRTQQEDSAVYLCASSAVAGGLYEQYFGPGTRLTVT.

The DNA for the CDR3 is TGTGCCAGCAGCTCCGGGACATACTATGGCTACACCTTC. Amino acid sequence: CASSSGTYYGYTF. The gene calls are TRBV7-9 and TRBJ1-2; D is perhaps TRBD1 (6 bases). Germline V gives CDR1 SEHNR, CDR2 FQNEAQ (reference sequence). Trimming left V 4 bases short and J 3 bases short, with 9 bases between. This CDR3 is built from 13 residues.

The sample holds one count of this clone. The chain employs TRBV9 and TRBJ2-7, with D possibly matching TRBD1 (5 bases). The V end lost 3 bases, the J end lost 5 bases, and 15 bases lay between the germline ends. This CDR3 spans 14 amino acids. The germline CDR1 and CDR2 sequences are SGDLS and YYNGEE. In nucleotides, the CDR3 is TGTGCCAGCAGCGGTAGGGGTTTTCGGGACGAGCAGTACTTC. Amino acids: CASSGRGFRDEQYF.

The genes are TRBV27 and TRBJ2-1; 9 nucleotides agree with TRBD2. The V segment lost 8 bases and the J segment 7 bases; nucleotides outside the gene matches: 9. CDR1 and CDR2 from the germline V gene are MNHEY and SMNVEV (reference sequence). This CDR3 is built from 14 residues. The CDR3 spells CASRPGLAGNEQFF. In nucleotides, the CDR3 is TGTGCCAGCCGGCCGGGACTAGCAGGGAATGAGCAGTTCTTC.

The rearrangement links TRBV7-2 to TRBJ2-1, with 9 bases matching TRBD2. CDR1 and CDR2 from the germline V gene are SGHTA and FQGNSA. The V gene end was trimmed by 4 bases and the J gene end by 9 bases; junction bases not matched to a gene: 10. There are 15 residues in the CDR3. CDR3 bases: TGTGCCAGCAGCTCCAATCCTAGCGGGGTCACTGAGCAGTTCTTC. Its protein is CASSSNPSGVTEQFF.

J is TRBJ2-3 and V is TRBV5-1; either TRBD1 or TRBD2 may fit D (5 bases each). CDR1 and CDR2 (germline): SGHRS, YFSETQ. Trimming removed 4 bases at V and 4 bases at J, with 10 bases between. The CDR3 is made up of 13 amino acids. The CDR3 DNA is TGCGCCAGCAGCCTGGGGACCTCAGATACGCAGTATTTT. Translated: CASSLGTSDTQYF.

This clone appeared once. The rearrangement links TRBV4-2 to TRBJ1-3; D is ambiguous. V was pared by 4 bases and J by 0 bases, with 13 bases between. The CDR3 runs to 16 residues. Germline-derived CDR1 and CDR2 are LGHNA and YNFKEQ. The CDR3 DNA sequence: TGTGCCAGCAGCCTCTCCCAGGCCGTCTCTGGAAACACCATATATTTT. It encodes CASSLSQAVSGNTIYF.

This chain connects TRBV7-9 to TRBJ2-7, with TRBD1 identical over 7 bases. Germline V gene lookup returns CDR1 SEHNR and CDR2 FQNEAQ (reference sequence). The CDR3 has 15 residues. V dropped 6 bases and J dropped 4; count of bases not matched to a gene: 12. Here the CDR3 DNA reads TGTGCCAGCAGACGACCCGGGACAGAGACTTACGAGCAGTACTTC. Translation: CASRRPGTETYEQYF.

A single count supports this clone. The CDR3 loop reads CAWSSAGGSYEQYF. The CDR3 DNA sequence: TGTGCCTGGAGTTCGGCGGGGGGTTCCTACGAGCAGTACTTC. The rearrangement uses TRBV30 and TRBJ2-7; the match to TRBD2 covers 8 bases. With 2 bases clipped from V and 1 base from J, the junction kept 4 bases outside the gene matches. CDR3 size: 14 residues. Per germline, CDR1 GTSNPN and CDR2 SVGIG (reference sequence).

The chain recombines TRBV10-3 with TRBJ1-1; no clear D. The length of the CDR3 is 14 residues. Trimming pared 4 bases from V and 1 base from J, leaving 10 bases between. In germline, CDR1 is ENHRY, CDR2 SYGVKD. Written as DNA, the CDR3 is TGTGCCATCAGTGGGTGGCAGGCGAACACTGAAGCTTTCTTT. This gives the protein CAISGWQANTEAFF.

The chain has TRBV10-3 and TRBJ1-2, with D unresolved. The CDR3 has 13 amino acids. The germline V and J ends were trimmed by 3 bases and 7 bases, with 12 bases remaining between them. CDR1 is ENHRY and CDR2 is SYGVKD in the germline V gene. The CDR3 loop is CAISEGRGSGYTF. In nucleotides, the CDR3 is TGTGCCATCAGTGAAGGGAGAGGTAGTGGCTACACCTTC.

The chain is built from TRBV28 and TRBJ2-7; D is unresolved. The CDR3 is made up of 17 amino acids. V was cut by 10 bases and J by 1 base, with 26 bases left in between. In germline, CDR1 is MDHEN, CDR2 SYDVKM. The CDR3 DNA follows: TGTGCCACCACGACCCCTTCGAGGAAAGCGCATTCCTACGAGCAGTACTTC. Its translation: CATTTPSRKAHSYEQYF. The variable domain in full, completed from reference TRBV28 and TRBJ2-7, reads DVKVTQSSRYLVKRTGEKVFLECVQDMDHENMFWYRQDPGLGLRLIYFSYDVKMKEKGDIPEGYSVSREKKERFSLILESASTNQTSMYLCATTTPSRKAHSYEQYFGPGTRLTVT.

This chain uses TRBV11-2 with TRBJ1-6, with no clear D. In germline, CDR1 is SGHAT, CDR2 FQNNGV. CDR3 size: 14 residues. V shed 2 bases and J shed 8 bases, with 10 bases lying between them. For the CDR3, the DNA is TGTGCCAGCAGCTTAACAAGGATGGATTCACCCCTCCACTTT. It specifies CASSLTRMDSPLHF.

The chain recombines TRBV5-6 with TRBJ1-1, with a possible D match to TRBD1 (6 bases). Trimming pared 4 bases from V and 5 bases from J, leaving 21 bases between. The CDR3 consists of 16 residues. CDR1 and CDR2 (germline): SGHDT, YYEEEE. The CDR3 DNA follows: TGTGCCAGCAGCCTGCGTCAGGGAGGGGGGTGGACTGAAGCTTTCTTT. Residues: CASSLRQGGGWTEAFF.

The rearrangement uses TRBV28 and TRBJ2-7, with TRBD2 matching over 7 bases. The V and J ends lost 8 bases and 0 bases, in that order; junction bases with no gene match: 16. The V gene's germline CDR1 is MDHEN and CDR2 SYDVKM. The length of the CDR3 is 17 residues. The CDR3 DNA follows: TGTGCCAGCGGGGGGGGAGGCTTCAGTCCCAGCTCCTACGAGCAGTACTTC. Its protein is CASGGGGFSPSSYEQYF.

The chain has TRBV5-4 and TRBJ1-2, with 8 bases aligning to TRBD1. The CDR3 covers 18 residues. The V gene end was trimmed by 4 bases and the J gene end by 3 bases; junction bases not matched to a gene: 17. Germline lookup yields CDR1 SGHNT and CDR2 YYREEE (reference sequence). As DNA, the CDR3 is TGTGCCAGCAGCGTGCGCACCAGTATCAGGGGGCGAGACTATGGCTACACCTTC. It is translated as CASSVRTSIRGRDYGYTF.

This clone was counted a few times. V and J are TRBV2 and TRBJ1-2, with TRBD1 identical over 8 bases. The germline V gene has CDR1 SNHLY and CDR2 FYNNEI. J was trimmed by 8 bases and V by 4 bases; bases with no gene match: 12. The CDR3 contains 15 residues. The DNA of the CDR3 is TGTGCCAGCAGTGCCTTGACAGGGGATGCTGGCGGCTACACCTTC. Encoded protein: CASSALTGDAGGYTF.

V is TRBV19 and J is TRBJ1-5, with 9 bases lining up with TRBD1. V shed 5 bases and J 6 bases; nucleotides not matched to a gene: 11. This CDR3 is 16 amino acids long. The germline V gene encodes CDR1 LNHDA and CDR2 SQIVND (reference sequence). The CDR3 DNA reads TGTGCCAGTAGTGTCAACAGGGGGCCGGTAGGTCAGCCCCAGCATTTT. It yields the protein CASSVNRGPVGQPQHF.

This sequence joins TRBV29-1 and TRBJ2-7; D is perhaps TRBD1 (5 bases). The ends were cut back, 4 bases at V and 3 bases at J, with 16 bases in the middle. CDR3 length: 14 residues. The germline gives CDR1 SQVTM, CDR2 ANQGSEA. The CDR3 coding sequence is TGCAGCGTTGTTTCACGACCAGGGTACTACGAGCAGTACTTC. It codes for CSVVSRPGYYEQYF.

This chain uses TRBV7-8 with TRBJ2-2, with D unresolved. Trimming shortened V by 6 bases and J by 6 bases, and 11 bases separated the two germline ends. The V gene's germline CDR1 is SGHVS and CDR2 FQNEAQ. The CDR3 length is 13 residues. The CDR3: CASRPSLAGELFF. CDR3 DNA: TGTGCCAGCAGGCCTTCGTTGGCCGGGGAGCTGTTTTTT.

The genes are TRBV7-2 and TRBJ2-5; weak D call: TRBD2 (5 bases). This CDR3 spans 13 amino acids. CDR1 is SGHTA, CDR2 FQGNSA, per germline. The V end was cut by 5 bases, the J end by 0 bases, with 7 bases between. The CDR3 reads CASSPGNQETQYF. The CDR3 DNA follows: TGTGCCAGCAGCCCCGGGAACCAAGAGACCCAGTACTTC. Variable domain in full (rest from reference TRBV7-2 and TRBJ2-5): GAGVSQSPSNKVTEKGKDVELRCDPISGHTALYWYRQSLGQGLEFLIYFQGNSAPDKSGLPSDRFSAERTGGSVSTLTIQRTQQEDSAVYLCASSPGNQETQYFGPGTRLLVL.

The gene calls are TRBV5-1 and TRBJ1-2, with D hard to call. This CDR3 is 15 amino acids long. V was cut by 0 bases and J by 8 bases, with 17 bases left in between. Per germline, CDR1 SGHRS and CDR2 YFSETQ. Here the CDR3 DNA reads TGCGCCAGCAGCTTGGTTGAGTCGGCAACACGAGGCTACACCTTC. Amino acids: CASSLVESATRGYTF.

The chain uses TRBV6-5 and TRBJ1-1; D gene uncertain. Deletions cut 0 bases from V and 0 bases from J, with 11 bases between. Germline CDR1 reads MNHEY; CDR2 reads SVGAGI. This CDR3 is built from 16 residues. The DNA for the CDR3 is TGTGCCAGCAGTTACTCGATCTTGGAAATGAACACTGAAGCTTTCTTT. It encodes CASSYSILEMNTEAFF.